What follows are 22 T cell receptor beta chains derived from one specimen sequenced in a study of siplizumab effects on memory and regulatory T cells. Produced via immunoSEQ multiplex PCR; TCRdb's table is partial and in-frame only. The table has around 100,000 clones, about 91% seen once. Sequenced input: CD4+ T cells sorted from blood. These receptors originate from a human donor in good health.

V is TRBV29-1 and J is TRBJ2-7; D is possibly TRBD1 (6 bases). This CDR3 has 13 amino acids. Germline values: CDR1 SQVTM, CDR2 ANQGSEA. V was pared by 3 bases and J by 6 bases, with 15 bases between. CDR3 sequence: CSVDPGQGLEQYF. The CDR3 DNA is TGCAGCGTTGACCCTGGGCAGGGGCTCGAGCAGTACTTC.

This chain joins TRBV19 and TRBJ1-1; D not resolved. Germline V lookup: CDR1 LNHDA, CDR2 SQIVND (reference sequence). The V and J ends lost 10 bases and 0 bases respectively, with 9 bases between them. The CDR3 is made up of 12 amino acids. CDR3 bases: TGTGCCACAGGACCTCTGAACACTGAAGCTTTCTTT. It codes for CATGPLNTEAFF.

The V gene is TRBV19, the J gene TRBJ2-5; 9 nucleotides match TRBD2. Per germline, CDR1 LNHDA and CDR2 SQIVND (reference sequence). The CDR3 spans 15 residues. The V gene end was trimmed by 4 bases and the J gene end by 2 bases; junction bases not matched to a gene: 5. The CDR3 DNA reads as TGTGCCAGTAGTAAACTAGCGGGCCTTCAAGAGACCCAGTACTTC. Its protein product is CASSKLAGLQETQYF.

This chain joins TRBV6-1 and TRBJ1-5, with D possibly being TRBD1 (5 bases). This CDR3 spans 15 amino acids. The V end lost 7 bases, the J end lost 2 bases, and 15 bases lay between the germline ends. Germline CDR1 reads MNHNS; CDR2 reads SASEGT. CDR3 in amino acids: CASTRGGAGNQPQHF. CDR3 coding DNA: TGTGCCAGCACGAGGGGTGGGGCCGGCAATCAGCCCCAGCATTTT.

The CDR3 spells CATSYGTGGSTDTQYF. The CDR3 coding sequence is TGTGCCACCAGCTACGGGACAGGGGGGAGCACAGATACGCAGTATTTT. This rearrangement joins TRBV15 to TRBJ2-3, with TRBD1 matching 11 bases. J was trimmed by 0 bases and V by 5 bases; bases with no gene match: 4. Germline V gene data show CDR1 as LNHNV and CDR2 as YYDKDF (reference sequence). This CDR3 contains 16 residues. Together with reference TRBV15 and TRBJ2-3, the CDR3 gives the full variable domain: DAMVIQNPRYQVTQFGKPVTLSCSQTLNHNVMYWYQQKSSQAPKLLFHYYDKDFNNEADTPDNFQSRRPNTSFCFLDIRSPGLGDTAMYLCATSYGTGGSTDTQYFGPGTRLTVL.

V gene TRBV13 combines with J gene TRBJ2-5; 12 bases match TRBD2. The CDR3 is 15 amino acids. Germline-derived CDR1 and CDR2 are PRHDT and FYEKMQ (reference sequence). Trimming removed 5 bases from V and 2 bases from J; junction bases left unmatched: 3. The CDR3: CASSRLAGEQETQYF. As DNA, the CDR3 is TGTGCCAGCAGCAGACTAGCGGGGGAGCAAGAGACCCAGTACTTC.

The rearrangement joins TRBV18 to TRBJ2-1; 9 bases line up with TRBD2. V lost 3 bases, J lost 7 bases, and 4 bases stayed unmatched. This CDR3 is built from 14 residues. Germline V lookup: CDR1 KGHSH, CDR2 LQKENI. This chain's CDR3 is CASSPQRGDNEQFF. The CDR3 DNA follows: TGTGCCAGCTCACCCCAGCGGGGGGATAATGAGCAGTTCTTC.

The chain joins TRBV6-4 to TRBJ1-2; D unclear. Germline V gene data show CDR1 as MRHNA and CDR2 as SNTAGT. V shed 6 bases and J shed 8 bases, with 16 bases lying between them. This CDR3 comprises 13 residues. The CDR3 DNA reads TGTGCCAGCAGCGACGGTAAAAGAGGAGGCTACACCTTC. Translation gives CASSDGKRGGYTF.

The chain employs TRBV10-3 and TRBJ2-5; the match to TRBD2 covers 7 bases. The CDR3 has 15 amino acids. V shed 3 bases and J 1 base; nucleotides not matched to a gene: 5. In germline, CDR1 is ENHRY, CDR2 SYGVKD. CDR3 amino acids: CAISDGGGVQETQYF. The CDR3 DNA reads TGTGCCATCAGTGACGGCGGGGGAGTCCAAGAGACCCAGTACTTC.

The chain has TRBV28 and TRBJ1-2; D unclear. CDR1 and CDR2 (germline): MDHEN, SYDVKM. The ends were cut back, 2 bases at V and 1 base at J, with 8 bases in the middle. The CDR3 has 14 residues. The CDR3 spells CASSLAALNYGYTF. CDR3 in DNA: TGTGCCAGCAGTTTAGCCGCACTTAACTATGGCTACACCTTC.

The rearrangement links TRBV11-2 to TRBJ2-3; 11 bases are shared with TRBD2. Unmatched junction bases numbered 3, after V lost 1 base and J lost 3 bases. CDR1 is SGHAT, CDR2 FQNNGV, per germline. The CDR3 length is 16 residues. CDR3 loop: CASSLARLAGTDTQYF. The CDR3, as DNA: TGTGCCAGCAGCTTAGCGCGACTAGCGGGGACAGATACGCAGTATTTT.

The V call is TRBV18, the J call TRBJ1-4, with 8 positions matching TRBD1. Germline V CDR1 and CDR2: KGHSH, LQKENI. CDR3 length: 14 amino acids. With V trimmed by 6 bases and J by 6 bases, 6 bases remained unmatched. CDR3 DNA: TGTGCCAGCTCGACAGGGGCGGTGTATGAAAAACTGTTTTTT. This translates into CASSTGAVYEKLFF. Based on the CDR3 plus reference TRBV18 and TRBJ1-4, the full variable domain is NAGVMQNPRHLVRRRGQEARLRCSPMKGHSHVYWYRQLPEEGLKFMVYLQKENIIDESGMPKERFSAEFPKEGPSILRIQQVVRGDSAAYFCASSTGAVYEKLFFGSGTQLSVL.

The CDR3 sequence is CASSRGRQNTEAFF. Here the CDR3 DNA reads TGTGCCAGCAGTCGGGGACGGCAGAACACTGAAGCTTTCTTT. The genes are TRBV7-2 and TRBJ1-1; TRBD1 is a possible D gene (5 bases). Between the trimmed V and J ends, which lost 6 bases and 1 base, there was a span of 12 bases. There are 14 residues in the CDR3. The germline gives CDR1 SGHTA, CDR2 FQGNSA.

This chain uses TRBV11-2 with TRBJ2-1; a weak D match, TRBD2 (6 bases). Germline CDR1 SGHAT, CDR2 FQNNGV. V was clipped by 5 bases and J by 7 bases, with 21 bases between them. This CDR3 spans 16 amino acids. The CDR3 region is CASSIADSLFGNEQFF. The CDR3 DNA is TGTGCCAGCAGCATAGCGGACTCTCTCTTCGGAAATGAGCAGTTCTTC.

The J gene is TRBJ1-5, the V gene TRBV27; 10 nucleotides line up with TRBD1. Losses at the gene ends were 3 bases for V and 6 bases for J; bases not matched to a gene: 2. This CDR3 has 14 amino acids. Germline V CDR1 and CDR2: MNHEY, SMNVEV (reference sequence). The CDR3 nucleotides read TGTGCCAGCAGTTTGACAGGGGGCAGTCAGCCCCAGCATTTT. This codes for CASSLTGGSQPQHF.

The V call is TRBV28, the J call TRBJ1-1; D is ambiguous. The CDR3 runs to 14 residues. Germline assignment: CDR1 MDHEN and CDR2 SYDVKM. With 5 bases removed from V and 0 bases from J, the gap between germline ends came to 10 bases. CDR3 in DNA: TGTGCCAGCAGTCCTAGGAAAGTGAACACTGAAGCTTTCTTT. As protein: CASSPRKVNTEAFF.

V usage is TRBV6-1 and J usage is TRBJ2-7; D unclear. Germline assignment: CDR1 MNHNS and CDR2 SASEGT. Trimming took 3 bases from V and 1 from J, leaving 13 bases between them. CDR3 length equals 15 residues. In nucleotides, the CDR3 is TGTGCCAGCAGTGATCTCAAGAGTCTATCCTACGAGCAGTACTTC. Translated, it gives CASSDLKSLSYEQYF.

On this clone itself: Different DNA sequences within this sample yield the same CDR3. This chain links TRBV7-2 with TRBJ1-5, with a tentative D call TRBD1 (6 bases). Germline V gives CDR1 SGHTA, CDR2 FQGNSA. Between the trimmed V and J ends, which lost 1 base and 6 bases, there was a span of 10 bases. The CDR3 has 14 residues. This CDR3 reads CASSLVKGGQPQHF. CDR3 DNA: TGTGCCAGCAGCTTAGTAAAGGGGGGTCAGCCCCAGCATTTT.

V usage is TRBV28 and J usage is TRBJ1-4, with 9 positions matching TRBD1. In germline, CDR1 is MDHEN, CDR2 SYDVKM. There are 15 residues in the CDR3. Germline trimming cut 6 bases from V and 7 bases from J; bases unmatched to any gene: 9. CDR3 amino acids: CASSRKQGASEKLFF. The CDR3 nucleotides read TGTGCCAGCAGCAGAAAACAGGGGGCGAGTGAAAAACTGTTTTTT.

This clone was found once. The chain employs TRBV19 and TRBJ2-3; 9 bases line up with TRBD2. In germline, CDR1 is LNHDA, CDR2 SQIVND (reference sequence). The length of the CDR3 is 19 residues. J lost 1 base, V lost 0 bases, and 11 bases had no gene match. The CDR3 DNA follows: TGTGCCAGTAGTATAGATACAAGGCCGGGACTAGCTCGCACAGATACGCAGTATTTT. It is translated as CASSIDTRPGLARTDTQYF. The full variable domain, its missing parts supplied by reference TRBV19 and TRBJ2-3, is DGGITQSPKYLFRKEGQNVTLSCEQNLNHDAMYWYRQDPGQGLRLIYYSQIVNDFQKGDIAEGYSVSREKKESFPLTVTSAQKNPTAFYLCASSIDTRPGLARTDTQYFGPGTRLTVL.

This rearrangement joins TRBV5-1 to TRBJ2-1; no clear D. The V end was cut by 4 bases, the J end by 5 bases, with 28 bases between. Germline values: CDR1 SGHRS, CDR2 YFSETQ. The CDR3 is 19 residues long. CDR3 sequence: CASSNEGQRAFIRNNEQFF. The CDR3 DNA reads as TGCGCCAGCAGCAACGAAGGGCAGAGAGCCTTCATTAGAAACAATGAGCAGTTCTTC.

The chain employs TRBV7-2 and TRBJ1-3; D not resolved. V shed 5 bases and J shed 4 bases, with 6 bases lying between them. The CDR3 spans 12 residues. Germline lookup yields CDR1 SGHTA and CDR2 FQGNSA. The CDR3 protein is CASSPQGNTIYF. CDR3 in DNA: TGTGCCAGCAGCCCGCAGGGAAACACCATATATTTT.